One TCR beta chain is described in this entry. Its antigen is undetermined. The data were obtained in a study of T cells after yellow fever vaccination. TCR cDNA was made by 5'RACE template switching, adding a universal primer site and UMIs. TCRdb passed the 5' RACE reads through MiXCR, listing each CDR3 protein once. The table records hundreds of thousands of distinct CDR3 sequences, under 20% of them present only once. V gave up 1 base and J gave up 1 base, with 7 bases separating them. This CDR3 spans 14 amino acids. Germline CDR1 SGHVS, CDR2 FQNEAQ. Study results and caveats: Shared CD4/CD8 clonotypes were a small share, likely from convergent recombination. Post-booster repertoires contained most primary-vaccination clones again (roughly 96% CD4, 88% CD8).

This specimen was PBMCs, taken before the yellow fever booster vaccination. The sequence was obtained from a man aged 18 to 35 who received the YFV17D yellow fever vaccine. This sequence joins TRBV7-8 and TRBJ2-5, with D perhaps matching TRBD1 (5 bases). CDR3 residues: CASSLVRVQETQYF. The CDR3 bases are TGTGCCAGCAGCTTAGTCAGGGTCCAAGAGACCCAGTACTTC.